The 24 T cell receptor beta chains in this list originate from one sample, sequenced in a study of a mutant IDH1 vaccine in newly diagnosed glioma. Libraries were prepared by immunoSEQ multiplex PCR; TCRdb keeps only in-frame clonotypes and omits some of them. The table lists tens of thousands of clones, 76% of them singletons. Noted time point: week 35, safety follow-up. The content of each vaccine dose was 300 ug of mutant IDH1 20-mer peptide, and topical imiquimod accompanied it. No cognate antigen is known for these TCRs. The material was PBMCs, obtained from a glioma patient whose treatment included an IDH1 peptide vaccine. These receptors were taken from a man aged 35-49 years with glioma.

The chain carries TRBV18 and TRBJ1-2; D not resolved. V lost 3 bases and J lost 2, with 10 bases in between. The V gene's germline CDR1 is KGHSH and CDR2 LQKENI. The CDR3 runs 14 residues. CDR3 protein: CASSPSDGNYGYTF. The DNA for the CDR3 is TGTGCCAGCTCACCCTCGGACGGGAACTATGGCTACACCTTC.

This clone came up once. The gene calls are TRBV30 and TRBJ2-5; no clear D. Between the trimmed V and J ends, which lost 0 bases and 1 base, there was a span of 9 bases. The germline V gene encodes CDR1 GTSNPN and CDR2 SVGIG (reference sequence). CDR3 length: 14 residues. CDR3 DNA: TGTGCCTGGAGTGTAAGATCGACCCAAGAGACCCAGTACTTC. This codes for CAWSVRSTQETQYF.

V usage is TRBV7-9 and J usage is TRBJ2-7; 11 bases fit TRBD2. From germline, CDR1 is SEHNR and CDR2 FQNEAQ (reference sequence). The CDR3 loop spans 16 amino acids. V dropped 3 bases and J dropped 0; count of bases not matched to a gene: 4. The CDR3 DNA is TGTGCCAGCAGCTTCCCCACTAGCGGGAGCTCCTACGAGCAGTACTTC. It is translated as CASSFPTSGSSYEQYF.

The chain is built from TRBV27 and TRBJ2-1; D remains unclear. Germline V lookup: CDR1 MNHEY, CDR2 SMNVEV (reference sequence). The V end was cut by 3 bases, the J end by 6 bases, with 9 bases between. This CDR3 region has 13 residues. The CDR3 sequence is CASSFSQFNEQFF. The CDR3, as DNA: TGTGCCAGCAGTTTTTCCCAGTTCAATGAGCAGTTCTTC.

CDR3 loop: CASSQAWTSGNSYEQYF. For the CDR3, the DNA is TGCGCCAGCAGCCAAGCGTGGACTAGCGGGAACTCCTACGAGCAGTACTTC. The V and J genes are TRBV4-1 and TRBJ2-7, with 12 positions matching TRBD2. CDR3 length: 17 amino acids. Germline V gene lookup returns CDR1 MGHRA and CDR2 YSYEKL. The V segment lost 1 base and the J segment 0 bases; nucleotides outside the gene matches: 4.

In this sample, this clone turned up a few times. The genes are TRBV5-4 and TRBJ1-3; 7 positions agree with TRBD1. Germline values: CDR1 SGHNT, CDR2 YYREEE (reference sequence). The CDR3 extends over 14 amino acids. V was pared by 7 bases and J by 2 bases, with 6 bases of the junction left unmatched. The CDR3 bases are TGTGCCAGCCAGAAGAGGGGGCCTGGAAACACCATATATTTT. Residues: CASQKRGPGNTIYF.

This CDR3 reads CASSWTSGSSSYNEQFF. The DNA of the CDR3 is TGTGCCAGCAGTTGGACTAGCGGGTCTAGCTCCTACAATGAGCAGTTCTTC. V is TRBV7-2 and J is TRBJ2-1, with 11 positions matching TRBD2. Per the germline V gene, CDR1 is SGHTA and CDR2 is FQGNSA. The length of the CDR3 is 17 residues. Trimming cost V 6 bases and J 0 bases; bases outside gene matches: 7.

The V gene is TRBV7-9, the J gene TRBJ1-1, with D uncertain. The germline V and J ends were trimmed by 5 bases and 1 base, with 11 bases remaining between them. There are 14 residues in the CDR3. CDR1 SEHNR and CDR2 FQNEAQ come from the germline V gene (reference sequence). This chain's CDR3 is CASSPFDGNTEAFF. CDR3 nucleotides: TGTGCCAGCAGCCCTTTCGACGGGAACACTGAAGCTTTCTTT. Variable domain in full (rest from reference TRBV7-9 and TRBJ1-1): DTGVSQNPRHKITKRGQNVTFRCDPISEHNRLYWYRQTLGQGPEFLTYFQNEAQLEKSRLLSDRFSAERPKGSFSTLEIQRTEQGDSAMYLCASSPFDGNTEAFFGQGTRLTVV.

The V gene is TRBV11-3, the J gene TRBJ2-1; D is possibly TRBD1 (6 bases). CDR1 and CDR2 from the germline V gene are SGHNT and YENEEA. Trimming pared 0 bases from V and 9 bases from J, leaving 24 bases between. The CDR3 has 18 amino acids. The CDR3 reads CASSLDRVGQSSDGEQFF. In nucleotides, the CDR3 is TGTGCCAGCAGCTTAGACCGAGTAGGACAGTCCAGCGATGGTGAGCAGTTCTTC.

This chain joins TRBV18 and TRBJ2-3, with 8 positions matching TRBD1. This CDR3 contains 15 residues. Germline values: CDR1 KGHSH, CDR2 LQKENI. V was pared by 4 bases and J by 0 bases, with 3 bases of the junction left unmatched. This CDR3 reads CASSLRTGSTDTQYF. CDR3 sequence (DNA): TGTGCCAGCTCACTTCGGACAGGGAGCACAGATACGCAGTATTTT.

The rearrangement uses TRBV27 and TRBJ2-1; the D is unclear. V was pared by 6 bases and J by 10 bases, with 13 bases between. CDR1 is MNHEY and CDR2 is SMNVEV in the germline V gene (reference sequence). The CDR3 has 12 amino acids. CDR3 sequence reads: CASRLRVGEQFF. Here the CDR3 DNA reads TGTGCCAGCAGGTTAAGAGTTGGGGAGCAGTTCTTC.

This chain joins TRBV4-3 and TRBJ1-1; perhaps TRBD1 as D (6 bases). The CDR3 totals 15 residues. V was pared by 6 bases and J by 4 bases, with 18 bases between. Germline V CDR1 and CDR2: LGHNA, YSLEER. CDR3: CASSSGGGLGTEAFF. The CDR3 nucleotides read TGCGCCAGCAGTTCGGGGGGGGGCCTGGGCACTGAAGCTTTCTTT.

The V gene is TRBV6-6, the J gene TRBJ2-1, with 10 bases matching TRBD2. Germline V gene lookup returns CDR1 MNHNY and CDR2 SVGAGI (reference sequence). The CDR3 contains 16 residues. J lost 2 bases, V lost 5 bases, and 6 bases had no gene match. DNA of the CDR3: TGTGCCAGCAGTACCCGGACTAGCGGTACCTACAATGAGCAGTTCTTC. Its protein product is CASSTRTSGTYNEQFF.

This clone was seen a handful of times. The V call is TRBV9, the J call TRBJ2-2, with D tentatively TRBD1 or TRBD2 (6 bases each). This CDR3 is built from 17 residues. V lost 4 bases to trimming and J lost 2 bases, with 18 bases between them. Looked up from germline, CDR1 is SGDLS and CDR2 is YYNGEE. The CDR3 DNA reads TGTGCCAGCAGCCTCCAAGGAGGGGGACTTAACACCGGGGAGCTGTTTTTT. Translating it yields CASSLQGGGLNTGELFF.

This sequence joins TRBV9 and TRBJ2-1; D possibly corresponds to TRBD1 (5 bases). The CDR3 contains 16 residues. V was shortened by 0 bases and J by 0 bases, with 10 bases between the two germline ends. Per germline, CDR1 SGDLS and CDR2 YYNGEE. The CDR3 nucleotides read TGTGCCAGCAGCGTAGCAGGGATTAGCTCCTACAATGAGCAGTTCTTC. This gives the protein CASSVAGISSYNEQFF.

This clone was seen more than once but under ten times. The chain employs TRBV4-2 and TRBJ1-4; D remains unclear. V lost 4 bases and J lost 8, with 14 bases in between. The CDR3 runs 14 residues. CDR1 LGHNA and CDR2 YNFKEQ come from the germline V gene. CDR3 sequence reads: CASSPDSRGEKLFF. In nucleotides, the CDR3 is TGTGCCAGCAGCCCAGACTCTCGTGGGGAAAAACTGTTTTTT.

V is TRBV11-2 and J is TRBJ2-2, with D unclear. Germline CDR1 reads SGHAT; CDR2 reads FQNNGV. The CDR3 consists of 16 residues. V lost 4 bases, J lost 2 bases, and 14 bases lay in between. CDR3 bases: TGTGCCAGCAGCTACTCGGGTCTCGAAAACACCGGGGAGCTGTTTTTT. Residues: CASSYSGLENTGELFF.

The chain employs TRBV14 and TRBJ2-1, with D possibly being TRBD1 (5 bases). CDR1 is SGHDN and CDR2 is FVKESK in the germline V gene. Trimming removed 1 base at V and 7 bases at J, with 8 bases between. The CDR3 is made up of 13 amino acids. As DNA, the CDR3 is TGTGCCAGCAGCCAAGGAGGACATAATGAGCAGTTCTTC. It translates to CASSQGGHNEQFF.

This chain connects TRBV5-1 to TRBJ2-5, with a weak D call TRBD2 (6 bases). Gene TRBJ2-7 matches the end of the DNA better, so the J call may be wrong. The CDR3 totals 14 residues. CDR1 is SGHRS, CDR2 YFSETQ, per germline. The CDR3 DNA sequence: TGCGCCAGCAGCTTGGGACTAGAAATCTACGAGCAGTACTTC. This translates into CASSLGLEIYEQYF.

The chain combines TRBV4-2 with TRBJ2-3; D is perhaps TRBD2 (6 bases). The germline gives CDR1 LGHNA, CDR2 YNFKEQ. V lost 0 bases and J lost 1, with 11 bases in between. This CDR3 is 16 amino acids long. The CDR3 nucleotides read TGTGCCAGCAGCCAAGATCTCGCTAGCGGCACAGATACGCAGTATTTT. It yields the protein CASSQDLASGTDTQYF.

The genes are TRBV19 and TRBJ1-5; tentatively, D is TRBD1 (5 bases). Trimming shortened V by 6 bases and J by 4 bases, and 22 bases separated the two germline ends. This CDR3 spans 17 amino acids. In germline, CDR1 is LNHDA, CDR2 SQIVND (reference sequence). CDR3 bases: TGTGCCAGTAGCTATGGAGCCGGACAAAGAGGGAATCAGCCCCAGCATTTT. Protein: CASSYGAGQRGNQPQHF.

The chain carries TRBV6-1 and TRBJ2-5; D is possibly TRBD2 (6 bases). CDR3 size: 15 residues. Germline loops: CDR1 MNHNS, CDR2 SASEGT. The V end was cut by 7 bases, the J end by 5 bases, with 20 bases between. CDR3 nucleotide sequence: TGTGCCAGCACCCCGAACGGGTTGGAGGGGGAGACCCAGTACTTC. Protein: CASTPNGLEGETQYF.

The chain recombines TRBV2 with TRBJ2-2, with D unresolved. Trimming left V 5 bases short and J 5 bases short, with 3 bases between. The CDR3 has 11 amino acids. In germline, CDR1 is SNHLY, CDR2 FYNNEI. The CDR3 region is CASSTTGELFF. CDR3 nucleotides: TGTGCCAGCAGTACTACCGGGGAGCTGTTTTTT.

This clone was seen just once. V usage is TRBV4-1 and J usage is TRBJ2-1; 11 nucleotides align to TRBD2. The CDR3 covers 17 residues. Per germline, CDR1 MGHRA and CDR2 YSYEKL. With 1 base clipped from V and 6 bases from J, the junction kept 8 bases outside the gene matches. The CDR3 reads CASSQATLAGGRNEQFF. In DNA form, the CDR3 reads TGCGCCAGCAGCCAAGCTACTCTAGCGGGAGGTCGCAATGAGCAGTTCTTC.